The rows below give T cell receptor beta chains drawn from one sample of a study of blood T cell repertoires in COVID-19. Assay: immunoSEQ multiplex PCR; the TCRdb copy retains only in-frame clones and omits some. This sample carries some 70,000 clones, roughly four fifths of them seen once, and the ten largest clones take about 15%. The specimen was peripheral blood. These receptor sequences come from a man aged 60-69 years with COVID-19, enrolled during active disease. Each CDR3 is given with its conserved first and last residue. A D gene is named only where the DNA matches it firmly. Clone size is stated in some rows and not others, as once, few, many or a class when expanded.

DNA	CDR3	V	J	D	length	size
TGCGCCAGCAGCTCCGGTTGGAGGGATGCAACTAATGAAAAACTGTTTTTT	CASSSGWRDATNEKLFF	TRBV5-1	TRBJ1-4	NA	17	NA
TGCGCCAGCAGCCCTAGAGGGGGGGGTCATCAGCCCCAGCATTTT	CASSPRGGGHQPQHF	TRBV5-1	TRBJ1-5	NA	15	once
TGCGCCAGCAGGGACAGGGGGAGCGAGCAGTACTTC	CASRDRGSEQYF	TRBV5-1	TRBJ2-7	TRBD1	12	few
TGTGCCACCAGTGATCCCGGACAGGGCGGATTAGGCTACACCTTC	CATSDPGQGGLGYTF	TRBV24-1	TRBJ1-2	TRBD1	15	NA
TGTGCCAGCAGTTACGGGGGGAATGGTGAGACCCAGTACTTC	CASSYGGNGETQYF	TRBV6-5	TRBJ2-5	NA	14	once
TGTGCCAGCAGCTCCAGACTAGCCCCCTCCTACGAGCAGTACTTC	CASSSRLAPSYEQYF	TRBV7-2	TRBJ2-7	TRBD2	15	NA
TGTGCCAGCAGTTTGGCAGATTATAATTCACCCCTCCACTTT	CASSLADYNSPLHF	TRBV28	TRBJ1-6	NA	14	NA
TGTGCCAGCATTTGGGGGGACGGTAATTTCGAAGCTTTCTTT	CASIWGDGNFEAFF	TRBV6-1	TRBJ1-1	NA	14	NA
TGTGCCAGTAGCGCGACTAGCGGACTCTACGAGCAGTACTTC	CASSATSGLYEQYF	TRBV19	TRBJ2-7	TRBD2	14	NA
TGTGCCAGCAGTTACACCCTCCCGGGACAGGGTTACGAGCAGTACTTC	CASSYTLPGQGYEQYF	TRBV6-5	TRBJ2-7	TRBD1	16	NA
TGTGCCAGCAGTTGGAGCGGGAGGGCCAGGGATACGCAGTATTTT	CASSWSGRARDTQYF	TRBV3-1/TRBV3-2	TRBJ2-3	TRBD2	15	NA
TGTGCCAGCGGATCGGGGGACTTCCGAGATACGCAGTATTTT	CASGSGDFRDTQYF	TRBV9	TRBJ2-3	NA	14	few
TGCGCCAGCAGTGATGAACTGACAGATACGCAGTATTTT	CASSDELTDTQYF	TRBV10-1	TRBJ2-3	NA	13	NA
TGTGCTAGTGGTTCGGGACTTCGAAAAGAGACCCAGTACTTC	CASGSGLRKETQYF	TRBV12-5	TRBJ2-5	NA	14	NA
TGCGCCAGCAGCCAAAGCGGGAGCTCCTACAATGAGCAGTTCTTC	CASSQSGSSYNEQFF	TRBV4-1	TRBJ2-1	TRBD2	15	NA
TGTGCCAGCAGCTTGGGATGGTCGGGTGAGCCCCAGCATTTT	CASSLGWSGEPQHF	TRBV5-6	TRBJ1-5	NA	14	once
TGTGCCAGCGAGAGCTCTGGAAACACCATATATTTT	CASESSGNTIYF	TRBV7-9	TRBJ1-3	NA	12	NA
TGTGCCAGTAGTATATATGGGGGCGCGGATGGCTACACCTTC	CASSIYGGADGYTF	TRBV19	TRBJ1-2	NA	14	once
TGTGCCAGCAGCTTGAGTCTAGCGGAGTACAATGAGCAGTTCTTC	CASSLSLAEYNEQFF	TRBV7-2	TRBJ2-1	TRBD2	15	NA
TGTGCCAGCACCAAAATGGGGACAGCGAACACCGGGGAGCTGTTTTTT	CASTKMGTANTGELFF	TRBV3-1/TRBV3-2	TRBJ2-2	TRBD1	16	NA
TGCGCCAGCAGCCGCGGACTAGCGAGAAGCTCCTACAATGAGCAGTTCTTC	CASSRGLARSSYNEQFF	TRBV4-1	TRBJ2-1	TRBD2	17	NA
TGTGCCAGCAGTCCTGGGCTGAGAGAGACCCAGTACTTC	CASSPGLRETQYF	TRBV6-5	TRBJ2-5	NA	13	NA
TGTGCCAGCAGCTTATTAGCGGGAAACAATGAGCAGTTCTTC	CASSLLAGNNEQFF	TRBV13	TRBJ2-1	TRBD2	14	NA
TGTGCCAGTAGTATTCGGGGAAATGAAAAACTGTTTTTT	CASSIRGNEKLFF	TRBV19	TRBJ1-4	NA	13	NA
TGTGCCAGCAGCGGACAGATCAATCAGCCCCAGCATTTT	CASSGQINQPQHF	TRBV12-3/TRBV12-4	TRBJ1-5	NA	13	NA
TGCGCCAGCAGCTTGGATGACCCCAGGAATACTGAAGCTTTCTTT	CASSLDDPRNTEAFF	TRBV5-1	TRBJ1-1	NA	15	NA
TGTGCCAGCAGCGGGGGGAAGCTAGCGGGAGCAGATACGCAGTATTTT	CASSGGKLAGADTQYF	TRBV11-2	TRBJ2-3	TRBD2	16	NA